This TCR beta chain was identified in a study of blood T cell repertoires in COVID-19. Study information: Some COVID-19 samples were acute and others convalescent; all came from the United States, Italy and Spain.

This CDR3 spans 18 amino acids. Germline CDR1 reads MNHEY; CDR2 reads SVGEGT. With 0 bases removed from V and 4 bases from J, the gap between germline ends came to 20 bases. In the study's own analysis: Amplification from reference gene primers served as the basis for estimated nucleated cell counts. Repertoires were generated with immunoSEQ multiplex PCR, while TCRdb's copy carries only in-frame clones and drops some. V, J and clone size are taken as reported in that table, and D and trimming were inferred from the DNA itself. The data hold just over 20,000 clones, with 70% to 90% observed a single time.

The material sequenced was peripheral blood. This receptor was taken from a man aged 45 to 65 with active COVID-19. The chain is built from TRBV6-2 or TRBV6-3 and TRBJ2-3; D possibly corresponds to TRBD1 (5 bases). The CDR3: CASSYSRQNGAWPDTQYF. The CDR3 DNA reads TGTGCCAGCAGTTACTCGAGACAGAACGGCGCCTGGCCAGATACGCAGTATTTT.